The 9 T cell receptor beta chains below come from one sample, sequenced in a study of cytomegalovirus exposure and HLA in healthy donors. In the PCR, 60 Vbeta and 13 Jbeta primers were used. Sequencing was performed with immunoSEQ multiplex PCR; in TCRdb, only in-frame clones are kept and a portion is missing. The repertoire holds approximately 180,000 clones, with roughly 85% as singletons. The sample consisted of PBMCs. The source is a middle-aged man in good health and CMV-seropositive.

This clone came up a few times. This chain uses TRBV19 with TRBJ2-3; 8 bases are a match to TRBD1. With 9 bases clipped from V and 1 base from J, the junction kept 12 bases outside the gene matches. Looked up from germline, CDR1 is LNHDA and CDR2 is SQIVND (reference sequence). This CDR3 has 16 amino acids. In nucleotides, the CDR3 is TGTGCCAGCTCCCTTTCATGGGGACAGGGCACAGATACGCAGTATTTT. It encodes CASSLSWGQGTDTQYF.

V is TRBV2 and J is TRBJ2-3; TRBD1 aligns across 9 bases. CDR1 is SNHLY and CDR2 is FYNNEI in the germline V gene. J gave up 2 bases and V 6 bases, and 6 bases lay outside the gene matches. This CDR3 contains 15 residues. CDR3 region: CASSRGQGPTDTQYF. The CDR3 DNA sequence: TGTGCCAGCAGCCGGGGACAGGGACCCACAGATACGCAGTATTTT.

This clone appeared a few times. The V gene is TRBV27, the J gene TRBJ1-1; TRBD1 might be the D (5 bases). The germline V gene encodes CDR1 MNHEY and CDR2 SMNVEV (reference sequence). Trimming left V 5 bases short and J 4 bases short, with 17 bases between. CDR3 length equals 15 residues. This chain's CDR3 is CASSTNQGRGTEAFF. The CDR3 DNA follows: TGTGCCAGCAGTACTAATCAGGGAAGGGGCACTGAAGCTTTCTTT.

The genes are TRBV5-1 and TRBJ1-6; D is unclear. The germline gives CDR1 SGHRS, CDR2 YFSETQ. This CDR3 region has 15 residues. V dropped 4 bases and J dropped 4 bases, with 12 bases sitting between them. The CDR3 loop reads CASSAGPGYNSPLHF. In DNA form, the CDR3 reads TGCGCCAGCAGCGCCGGTCCGGGGTATAATTCACCCCTCCACTTT.

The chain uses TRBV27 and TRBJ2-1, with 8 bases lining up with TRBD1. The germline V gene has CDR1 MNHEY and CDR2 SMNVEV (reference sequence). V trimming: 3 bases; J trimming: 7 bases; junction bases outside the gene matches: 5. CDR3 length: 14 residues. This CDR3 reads CASSFDRGINEQFF. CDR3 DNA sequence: TGTGCCAGCAGTTTCGACAGGGGAATAAATGAGCAGTTCTTC.

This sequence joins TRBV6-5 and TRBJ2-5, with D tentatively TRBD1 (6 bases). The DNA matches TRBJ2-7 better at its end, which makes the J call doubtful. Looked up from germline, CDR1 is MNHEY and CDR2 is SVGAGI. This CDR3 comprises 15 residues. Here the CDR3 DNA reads TGTGCCAGCAGTTACGGGACACGACACTCCTACGAGCAGTACTTC. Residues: CASSYGTRHSYEQYF.

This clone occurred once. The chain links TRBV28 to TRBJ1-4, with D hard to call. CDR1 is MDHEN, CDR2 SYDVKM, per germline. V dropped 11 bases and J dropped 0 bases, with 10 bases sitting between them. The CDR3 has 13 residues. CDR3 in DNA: TGTGCCGCTTCTATTGCAACTAATGAAAAACTGTTTTTT. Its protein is CAASIATNEKLFF.

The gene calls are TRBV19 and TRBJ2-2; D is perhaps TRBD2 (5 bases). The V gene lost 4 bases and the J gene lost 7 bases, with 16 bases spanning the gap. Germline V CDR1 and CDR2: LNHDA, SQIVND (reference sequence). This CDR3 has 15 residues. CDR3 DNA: TGTGCCAGTAGTACTCATGAGGGAATCGTCGGGGAGCTGTTTTTT. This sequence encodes CASSTHEGIVGELFF.

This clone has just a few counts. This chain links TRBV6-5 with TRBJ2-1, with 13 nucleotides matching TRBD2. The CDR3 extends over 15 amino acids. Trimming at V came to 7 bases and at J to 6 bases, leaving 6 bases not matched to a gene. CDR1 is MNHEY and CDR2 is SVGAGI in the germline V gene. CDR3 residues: CASTMTSGRINEQFF. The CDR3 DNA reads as TGTGCCAGCACCATGACTAGCGGGAGGATCAATGAGCAGTTCTTC.